The clone carrying this T cell receptor (beta chain) was detected ten times or more. The antigen remains unidentified. TCR beta VDJ and CDR3 profiling used genomic DNA as template. TCRdb reprocessed the reads via MiXCR and lists one record per CDR3 protein. The table includes some 220,000 distinct CDR3 sequences, approximately 35% detected once. This sample was included in a study of CD8+CD57+ T cells in acquired aplastic anemia. Whole-study findings and limits: Researchers reported that CD8+ Simpson's diversity was not significantly different in patients versus controls.

CDR1 and CDR2 from the germline V gene are SGHTA and FQGNSA. The ends were cut back, 5 bases at V and 5 bases at J, with 15 bases in the middle. The CDR3 covers 14 residues. This receptor was identified in a human donor in good health, serving as a control. The rearrangement uses TRBV7-2 and TRBJ1-2; the D is unclear. Specimen: sorted CD4+, CD8+, or CD8+CD57+ T cells (not recorded which) from PBMCs. The CDR3 sequence is CASSPLGRDYGYTF. CDR3 DNA sequence: TGTGCCAGCAGCCCCCTTGGCAGAGATTATGGCTACACCTTC.